The present entry profiles one TCR beta chain with its context. MiXCR, run by TCRdb on the RT-PCR reads, gives a single entry per CDR3 protein. The table includes under 200,000 distinct CDR3 sequences, roughly 22% detected once. The data stem from a study of patients and donors after allogeneic stem cell transplantation. Germline CDR1 and CDR2: SGHDT and YYEEEE. The CDR3 is made up of 14 amino acids. Trimming took 5 bases from V and 5 from J, leaving 15 bases between them. The TCR sequence derives from a human donor who was either an allogeneic HSCT recipient or a stem cell or donor lymphocyte infusion donor (not recorded which). It is not recorded whose cells these are; they may come from a transplant donor. The sequencing input was blood, either unsorted or a sorted T cell fraction (not recorded which). The rearrangement uses TRBV5-6 and TRBJ2-3; unclear D gene. In nucleotides, the CDR3 is TGTGCCAGCAGACCCGGACGGGTGGGAGATACGCAGTATTTT. Translation: CASRPGRVGDTQYF.